The next 8 T cell receptor beta chains were all read from a single sample in a study of shared clonotypes between healthy human individuals. Sequenced by immunoSEQ multiplex PCR; TCRdb stores in-frame clones only, minus some. The sample carries over 1.5 million clones, about 98% recorded once. Sequencing used naive CD4+ T cells sorted from blood. Subset indicated: CD45RA+ positively selected. The receptors stem from a man aged 25 to 40 in good health.

This chain links TRBV6-1 with TRBJ1-2; 10 bases are shared with TRBD1. The CDR3 has 12 residues. CDR1 is MNHNS, CDR2 SASEGT, per germline. The V segment lost 6 bases and the J segment 6 bases; nucleotides outside the gene matches: 1. CDR3 sequence reads: CASRGQGDGYTF. CDR3 in DNA: TGTGCCAGCAGAGGACAGGGGGATGGCTACACCTTC.

The chain links TRBV27 to TRBJ2-5, with 7 bases aligning to TRBD1. CDR3 length equals 14 residues. Germline CDR1 MNHEY, CDR2 SMNVEV (reference sequence). V shed 3 bases, J shed 3 bases, and the junction held 4 bases outside the gene matches. CDR3 sequence: CASSLTGIEETQYF. The CDR3 DNA follows: TGTGCCAGCAGTTTGACAGGGATTGAAGAGACCCAGTACTTC.

This chain connects TRBV12-5 to TRBJ2-1; no clear D gene. The CDR3 has 16 amino acids. Trimming shortened V by 0 bases and J by 4 bases, and 13 bases separated the two germline ends. Germline V gene lookup returns CDR1 LGHNT and CDR2 FRNRAP. CDR3 nucleotides: TGTGCTAGTGGTTTGGTGTTGGCGGCCTCTTACAATGAGCAGTTCTTC. It codes for CASGLVLAASYNEQFF. The variable domain in full, with the rest retrieved from reference TRBV12-5 and TRBJ2-1, is DARVTQTPRHKVTEMGQEVTMRCQPILGHNTVFWYRQTMMQGLELLAYFRNRAPLDDSGMPKDRFSAEMPDATLATLKIQPSEPRDSAVYFCASGLVLAASYNEQFFGPGTRLTVL.

V gene TRBV10-3 combines with J gene TRBJ2-2; tentatively, D is TRBD2 (5 bases). Deletions cut 8 bases from V and 0 bases from J, with 13 bases between. The CDR3 runs 15 residues. Germline loops: CDR1 ENHRY, CDR2 SYGVKD. The CDR3 nucleotides read TGTGCCATCGCTCCCGGACTGGCGAACACCGGGGAGCTGTTTTTT. This sequence encodes CAIAPGLANTGELFF.

The gene calls are TRBV6-5 and TRBJ1-1; possibly TRBD1 for D (5 bases). CDR3 length equals 14 residues. V gave up 4 bases and J gave up 1 base, with 10 bases separating them. Germline V gene lookup returns CDR1 MNHEY and CDR2 SVGAGI. Here the CDR3 reads CASSLGPANTEAFF. The DNA for the CDR3 is TGTGCCAGCAGTTTGGGACCAGCGAACACTGAAGCTTTCTTT.

This sequence joins TRBV5-1 and TRBJ2-2; unclear D gene. The CDR3 has 15 amino acids. Trimming pared 1 base from V and 5 bases from J, leaving 12 bases between. Germline V gene sequence: CDR1 SGHRS, CDR2 YFSETQ. CDR3 DNA sequence: TGCGCCAGCAGCTTGTTCGGCATGATGACCGGGGAGCTGTTTTTT. This codes for CASSLFGMMTGELFF.

This chain links TRBV7-9 with TRBJ1-2; D call uncertain. The length of the CDR3 is 14 residues. Trimming left V 5 bases short and J 8 bases short, with 18 bases between. CDR1 SEHNR and CDR2 FQNEAQ come from the germline V gene (reference sequence). In nucleotides, the CDR3 is TGTGCCAGCAGCGCAAGTGGCGTAGAAGGAGGCTACACCTTC. It codes for CASSASGVEGGYTF.

The J gene is TRBJ2-3, the V gene TRBV5-1; TRBD2 is a possible D gene (5 bases). V was cut by 7 bases and J by 2 bases, with 20 bases left in between. Germline loops: CDR1 SGHRS, CDR2 YFSETQ. This CDR3 contains 16 residues. DNA of the CDR3: TGCGCCAGCGCTCTCCCGGGTGCGGGTACCACAGATACGCAGTATTTT. Its translation is CASALPGAGTTDTQYF.